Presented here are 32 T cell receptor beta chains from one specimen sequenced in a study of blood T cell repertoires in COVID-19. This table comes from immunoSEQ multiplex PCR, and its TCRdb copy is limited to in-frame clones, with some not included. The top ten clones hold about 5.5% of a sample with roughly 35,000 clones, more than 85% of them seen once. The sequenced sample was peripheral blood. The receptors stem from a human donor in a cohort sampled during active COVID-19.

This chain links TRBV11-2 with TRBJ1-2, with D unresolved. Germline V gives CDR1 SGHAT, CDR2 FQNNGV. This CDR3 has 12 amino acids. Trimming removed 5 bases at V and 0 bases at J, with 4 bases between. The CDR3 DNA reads TGTGCCAGCAGCCCAACTAACTATGGCTACACCTTC. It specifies CASSPTNYGYTF.

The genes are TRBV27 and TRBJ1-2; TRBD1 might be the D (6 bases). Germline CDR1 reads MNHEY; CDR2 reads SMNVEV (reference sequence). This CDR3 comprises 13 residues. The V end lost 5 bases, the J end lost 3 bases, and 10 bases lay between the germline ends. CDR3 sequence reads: CASSPDRYYGYTF. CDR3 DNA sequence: TGTGCCAGCAGTCCTGACAGGTACTATGGCTACACCTTC.

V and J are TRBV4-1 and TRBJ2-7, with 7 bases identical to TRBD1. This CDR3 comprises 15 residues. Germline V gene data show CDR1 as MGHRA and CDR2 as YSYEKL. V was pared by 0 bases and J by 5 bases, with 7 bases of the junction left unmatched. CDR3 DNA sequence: TGCGCCAGCAGCCAAGACGAGACAGGGCTCGACGAGCAGTACTTC. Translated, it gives CASSQDETGLDEQYF.

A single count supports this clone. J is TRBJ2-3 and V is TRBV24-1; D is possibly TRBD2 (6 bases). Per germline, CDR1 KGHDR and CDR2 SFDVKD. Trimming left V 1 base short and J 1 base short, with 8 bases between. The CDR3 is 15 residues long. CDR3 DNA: TGTGCCACCAGTGATTTCGGGAGCGGCACAGATACGCAGTATTTT. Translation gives CATSDFGSGTDTQYF.

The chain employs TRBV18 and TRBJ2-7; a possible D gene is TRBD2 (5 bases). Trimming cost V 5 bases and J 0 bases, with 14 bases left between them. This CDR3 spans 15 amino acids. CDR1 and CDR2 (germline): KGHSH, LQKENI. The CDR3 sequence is CASSDTAAGSYEQYF. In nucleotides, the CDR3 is TGTGCCAGCTCAGACACAGCGGCAGGCTCCTACGAGCAGTACTTC.

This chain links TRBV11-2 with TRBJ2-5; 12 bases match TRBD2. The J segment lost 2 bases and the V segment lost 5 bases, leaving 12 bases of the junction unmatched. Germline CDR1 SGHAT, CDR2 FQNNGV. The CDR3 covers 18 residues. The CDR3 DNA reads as TGTGCCAGCAGCCCCCGGACTAGCGGGGCCTCGGGGCAAGAGACCCAGTACTTC. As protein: CASSPRTSGASGQETQYF.

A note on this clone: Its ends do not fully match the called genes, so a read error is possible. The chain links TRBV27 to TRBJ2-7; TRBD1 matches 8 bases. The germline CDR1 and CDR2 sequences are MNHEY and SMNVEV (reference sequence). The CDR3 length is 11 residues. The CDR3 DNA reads TGTGCCAGCAGTGACCGGGACAGGTCTCACTTC. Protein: CASSDRDRSHF.

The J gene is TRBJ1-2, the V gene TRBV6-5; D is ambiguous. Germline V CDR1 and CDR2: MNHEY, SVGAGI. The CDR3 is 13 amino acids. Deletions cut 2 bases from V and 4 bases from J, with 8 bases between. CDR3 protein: CASSYKQIYGYTF. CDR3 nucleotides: TGTGCCAGCAGTTACAAACAGATCTATGGCTACACCTTC.

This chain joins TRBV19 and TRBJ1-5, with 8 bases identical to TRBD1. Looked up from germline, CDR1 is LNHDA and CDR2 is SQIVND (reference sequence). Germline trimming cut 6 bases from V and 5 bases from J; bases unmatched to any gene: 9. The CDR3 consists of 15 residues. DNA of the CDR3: TGTGCCAGTAGGGACACAGGGGGAGGGGATCAGCCCCAGCATTTT. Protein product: CASRDTGGGDQPQHF.

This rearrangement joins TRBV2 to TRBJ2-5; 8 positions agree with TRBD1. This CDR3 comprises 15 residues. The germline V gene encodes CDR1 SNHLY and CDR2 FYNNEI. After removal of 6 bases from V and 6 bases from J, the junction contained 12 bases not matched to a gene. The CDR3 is CASSAGQEGWKTQYF. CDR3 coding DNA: TGTGCCAGCAGCGCGGGACAGGAGGGTTGGAAGACCCAGTACTTC.

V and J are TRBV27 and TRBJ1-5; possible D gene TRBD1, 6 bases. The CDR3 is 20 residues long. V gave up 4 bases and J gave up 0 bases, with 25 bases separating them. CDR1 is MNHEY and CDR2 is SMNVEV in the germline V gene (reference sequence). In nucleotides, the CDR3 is TGTGCCAGCAGTTCGCACCCGTCTCGGACAGACGACTATAGCAATCAGCCCCAGCATTTT. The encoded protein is CASSSHPSRTDDYSNQPQHF.

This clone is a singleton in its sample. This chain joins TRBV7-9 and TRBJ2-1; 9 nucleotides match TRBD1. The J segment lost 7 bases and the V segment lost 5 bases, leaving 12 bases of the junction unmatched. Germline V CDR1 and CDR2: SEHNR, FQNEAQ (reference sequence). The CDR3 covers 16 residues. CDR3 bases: TGTGCCAGCAGCCCCGAGTCAGGGACAGGGTGGAATGAGCAGTTCTTC. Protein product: CASSPESGTGWNEQFF. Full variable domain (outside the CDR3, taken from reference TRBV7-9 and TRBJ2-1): DTGVSQNPRHKITKRGQNVTFRCDPISEHNRLYWYRQTLGQGPEFLTYFQNEAQLEKSRLLSDRFSAERPKGSFSTLEIQRTEQGDSAMYLCASSPESGTGWNEQFFGPGTRLTVL.

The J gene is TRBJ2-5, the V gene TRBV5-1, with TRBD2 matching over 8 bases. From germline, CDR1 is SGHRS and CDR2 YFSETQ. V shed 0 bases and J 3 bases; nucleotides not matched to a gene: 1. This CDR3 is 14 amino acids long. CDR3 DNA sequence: TGCGCCAGCAGCTTGGCACTAGCGGAAGAGACCCAGTACTTC. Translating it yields CASSLALAEETQYF.

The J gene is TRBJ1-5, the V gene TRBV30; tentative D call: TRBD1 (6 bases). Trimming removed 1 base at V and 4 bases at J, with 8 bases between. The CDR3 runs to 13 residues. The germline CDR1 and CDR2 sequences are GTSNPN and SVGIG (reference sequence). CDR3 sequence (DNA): TGTGCCTGGAGTGGGACAGCGAATCAGCCCCAGCATTTT. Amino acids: CAWSGTANQPQHF.

CDR3 in amino acids: CASQRGEGGELFF. CDR3 DNA sequence: TGTGCCAGCCAAAGAGGGGAGGGCGGGGAGCTGTTTTTT. The genes are TRBV19 and TRBJ2-2; 7 bases fit TRBD2. CDR3 size: 13 residues. The trim removed 9 bases at V and 7 bases at J, leaving 8 bases unmatched. Germline CDR1 reads LNHDA; CDR2 reads SQIVND (reference sequence). Filled out from reference TRBV19 and TRBJ2-2, the complete variable domain reads DGGITQSPKYLFRKEGQNVTLSCEQNLNHDAMYWYRQDPGQGLRLIYYSQIVNDFQKGDIAEGYSVSREKKESFPLTVTSAQKNPTAFYLCASQRGEGGELFFGEGSRLTVL.

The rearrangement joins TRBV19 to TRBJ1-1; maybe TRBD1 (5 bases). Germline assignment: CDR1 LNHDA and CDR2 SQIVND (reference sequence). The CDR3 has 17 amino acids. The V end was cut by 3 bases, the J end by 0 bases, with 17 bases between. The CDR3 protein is CASSIYRSRRMNTEAFF. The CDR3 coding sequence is TGTGCCAGTAGTATCTACAGGAGCAGGAGAATGAACACTGAAGCTTTCTTT.

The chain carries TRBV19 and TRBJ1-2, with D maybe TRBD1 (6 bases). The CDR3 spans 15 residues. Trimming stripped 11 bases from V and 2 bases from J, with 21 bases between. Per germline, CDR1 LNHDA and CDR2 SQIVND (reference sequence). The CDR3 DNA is TGTGCCGCAACTGACAGGCGCTATACCAACTATGGCTACACCTTC. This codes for CAATDRRYTNYGYTF.

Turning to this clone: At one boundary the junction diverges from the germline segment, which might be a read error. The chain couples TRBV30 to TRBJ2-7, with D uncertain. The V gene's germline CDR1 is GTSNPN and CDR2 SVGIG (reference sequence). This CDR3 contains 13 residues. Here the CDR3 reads CAWSVQGGSERYF. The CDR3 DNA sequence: TGTGCCTGGAGTGTACAAGGCGGCAGCGAGCGGTACTTC. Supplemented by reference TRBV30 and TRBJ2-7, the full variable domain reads SQTIHQWPATLVQPVGSPLSLECTVEGTSNPNLYWYRQAAGRGLQLLFYSVGIGQISSEVPQNLSASRPQDRQFILSSKKLLLSDSGFYLCAWSVQGGSERYFGPGTRLTVT.

The CDR3 DNA reads TGTGCCATCAGCAGGGCCGCGACCTATGGCTACACCTTC. This codes for CAISRAATYGYTF. The gene calls are TRBV10-3 and TRBJ1-2; a possible D gene is TRBD1 (5 bases). The V and J ends lost 6 bases and 4 bases respectively, with 12 bases between them. CDR1 and CDR2 from the germline V gene are ENHRY and SYGVKD. CDR3 length equals 13 residues.

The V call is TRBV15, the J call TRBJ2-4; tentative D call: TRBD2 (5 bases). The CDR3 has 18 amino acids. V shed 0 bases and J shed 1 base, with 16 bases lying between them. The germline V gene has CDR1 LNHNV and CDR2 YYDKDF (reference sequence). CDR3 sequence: CATSRDPSGWDAKNIQYF. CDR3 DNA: TGTGCCACCAGCAGAGATCCCTCGGGGTGGGATGCCAAAAACATTCAGTACTTC.

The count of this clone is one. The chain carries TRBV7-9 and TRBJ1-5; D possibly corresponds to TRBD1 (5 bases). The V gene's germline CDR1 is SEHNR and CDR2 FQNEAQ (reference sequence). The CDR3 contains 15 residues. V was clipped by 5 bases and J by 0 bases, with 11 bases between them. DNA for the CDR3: TGTGCCAGCAGCCCCCGGGGGTATAGCAATCAGCCCCAGCATTTT. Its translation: CASSPRGYSNQPQHF.

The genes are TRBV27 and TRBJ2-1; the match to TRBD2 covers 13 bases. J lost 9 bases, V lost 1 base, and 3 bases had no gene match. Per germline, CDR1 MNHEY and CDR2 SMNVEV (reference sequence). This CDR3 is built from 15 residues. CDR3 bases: TGTGCCAGCAGTTTATGGACTAGCGGGAGCGGTGAGCAGTTCTTC. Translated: CASSLWTSGSGEQFF.

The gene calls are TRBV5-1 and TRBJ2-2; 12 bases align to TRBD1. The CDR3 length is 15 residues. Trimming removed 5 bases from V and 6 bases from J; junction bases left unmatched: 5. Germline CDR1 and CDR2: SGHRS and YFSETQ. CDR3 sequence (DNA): TGCGCCAGCAGAGGGGACAGGGGGCTGGCCGGGGAGCTGTTTTTT. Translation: CASRGDRGLAGELFF.

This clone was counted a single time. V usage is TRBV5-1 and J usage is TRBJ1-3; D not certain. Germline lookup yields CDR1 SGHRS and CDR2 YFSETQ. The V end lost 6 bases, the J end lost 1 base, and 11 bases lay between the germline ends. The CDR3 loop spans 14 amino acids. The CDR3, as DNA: TGCGCCAGCACCTTTGGGCATTCTGGAAACACCATATATTTT. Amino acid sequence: CASTFGHSGNTIYF.

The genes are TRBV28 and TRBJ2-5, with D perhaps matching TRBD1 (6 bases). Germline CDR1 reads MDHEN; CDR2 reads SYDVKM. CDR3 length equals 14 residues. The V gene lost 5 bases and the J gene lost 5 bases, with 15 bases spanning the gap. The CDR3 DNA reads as TGTGCCAGCAGTCCGGCGCTACAGGGCGAGACCCAGTACTTC. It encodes CASSPALQGETQYF.

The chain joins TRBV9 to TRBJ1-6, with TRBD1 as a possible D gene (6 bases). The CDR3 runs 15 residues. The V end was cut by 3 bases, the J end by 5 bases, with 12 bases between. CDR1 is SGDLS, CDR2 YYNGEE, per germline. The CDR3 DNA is TGTGCCAGCAGCGCCCCCCAGGGGAATAATTCACCCCTCCACTTT. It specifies CASSAPQGNNSPLHF.

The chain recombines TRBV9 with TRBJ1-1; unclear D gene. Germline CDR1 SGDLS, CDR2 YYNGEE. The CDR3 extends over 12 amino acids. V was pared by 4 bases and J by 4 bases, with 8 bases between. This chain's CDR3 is CASSLRGTEAFF. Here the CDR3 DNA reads TGTGCCAGCAGCCTCCGCGGCACTGAAGCTTTCTTT. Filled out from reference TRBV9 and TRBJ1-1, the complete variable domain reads DSGVTQTPKHLITATGQRVTLRCSPRSGDLSVYWYQQSLDQGLQFLIQYYNGEERAKGNILERFSAQQFPDLHSELNLSSLELGDSALYFCASSLRGTEAFFGQGTRLTVV.

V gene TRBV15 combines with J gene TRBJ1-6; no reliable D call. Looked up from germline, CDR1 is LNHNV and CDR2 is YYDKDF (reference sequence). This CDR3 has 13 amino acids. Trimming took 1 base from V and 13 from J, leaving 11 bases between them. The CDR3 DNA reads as TGTGCCACCAGCAGAGGAGCGGGAGCGCCCCTCCACTTT. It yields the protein CATSRGAGAPLHF.

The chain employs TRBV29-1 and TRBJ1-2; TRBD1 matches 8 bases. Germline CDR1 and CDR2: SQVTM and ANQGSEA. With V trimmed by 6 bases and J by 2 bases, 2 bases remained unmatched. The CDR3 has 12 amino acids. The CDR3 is CSVGQANYGYTF. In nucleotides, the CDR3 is TGCAGCGTGGGACAGGCCAACTATGGCTACACCTTC.

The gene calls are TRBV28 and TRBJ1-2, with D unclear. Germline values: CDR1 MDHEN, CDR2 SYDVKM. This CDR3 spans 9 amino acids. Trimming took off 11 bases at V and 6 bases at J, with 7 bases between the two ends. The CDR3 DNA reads TGTGCCGGCGGTAATGGCTACACCTTC. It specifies CAGGNGYTF.

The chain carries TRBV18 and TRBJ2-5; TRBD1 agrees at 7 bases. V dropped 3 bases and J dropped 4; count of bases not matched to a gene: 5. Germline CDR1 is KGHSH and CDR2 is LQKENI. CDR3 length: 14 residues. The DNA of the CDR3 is TGTGCCAGCTCACCGACAGGGATGCGAGAGACCCAGTACTTC. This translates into CASSPTGMRETQYF.

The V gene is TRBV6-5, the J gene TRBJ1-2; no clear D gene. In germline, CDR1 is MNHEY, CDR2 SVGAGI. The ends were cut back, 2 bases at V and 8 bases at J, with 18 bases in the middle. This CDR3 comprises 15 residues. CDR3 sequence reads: CASSYGTVGGSGYTF. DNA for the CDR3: TGTGCCAGCAGTTACGGCACGGTTGGAGGCAGCGGCTACACCTTC.